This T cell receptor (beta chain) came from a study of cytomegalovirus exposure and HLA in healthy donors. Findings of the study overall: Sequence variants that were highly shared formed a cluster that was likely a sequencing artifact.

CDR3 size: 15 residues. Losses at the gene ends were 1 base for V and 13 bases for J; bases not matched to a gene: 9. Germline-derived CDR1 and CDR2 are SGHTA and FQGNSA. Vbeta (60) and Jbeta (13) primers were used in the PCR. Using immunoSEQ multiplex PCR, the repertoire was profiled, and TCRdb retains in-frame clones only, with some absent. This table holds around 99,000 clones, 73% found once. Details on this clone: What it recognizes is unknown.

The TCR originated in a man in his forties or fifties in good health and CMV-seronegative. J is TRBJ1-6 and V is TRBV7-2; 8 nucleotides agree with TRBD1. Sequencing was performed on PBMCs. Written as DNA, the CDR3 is TGTGCCAGCAGCTTAGTCCAACAGGGGGTCAGTCCCCTCCACTTT. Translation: CASSLVQQGVSPLHF.